The clone carrying this T cell receptor (beta chain) was observed at least ten times. This library used approximately 390 ng RNA and molecular barcoded adaptors spanning alpha/delta and beta/gamma chains. TCRdb redid the calling of the reads with MiXCR, one entry per CDR3 protein. Of around 140,000 distinct CDR3 sequences in the sample, around 13% were seen once. Germline V gene sequence: CDR1 SQVTM, CDR2 ANQGSEA. Germline trimming cut 0 bases from V and 3 bases from J; bases unmatched to any gene: 5. This CDR3 has 15 amino acids. The sample is drawn from a study of read filtering for tumor transcriptome and immune sequencing.

The receptor was derived from a donor aged 40 or older with multiple myeloma. V usage is TRBV29-1 and J usage is TRBJ2-4, with 7 bases identical to TRBD1. Sequencing was done on a sample of a population of CD138-negative cells sorted from bone marrow. The CDR3 DNA reads as TGCAGCGTTGAAGACACCGGGACAGTCAAAAACATTCAGTACTTC. Its protein is CSVEDTGTVKNIQYF.